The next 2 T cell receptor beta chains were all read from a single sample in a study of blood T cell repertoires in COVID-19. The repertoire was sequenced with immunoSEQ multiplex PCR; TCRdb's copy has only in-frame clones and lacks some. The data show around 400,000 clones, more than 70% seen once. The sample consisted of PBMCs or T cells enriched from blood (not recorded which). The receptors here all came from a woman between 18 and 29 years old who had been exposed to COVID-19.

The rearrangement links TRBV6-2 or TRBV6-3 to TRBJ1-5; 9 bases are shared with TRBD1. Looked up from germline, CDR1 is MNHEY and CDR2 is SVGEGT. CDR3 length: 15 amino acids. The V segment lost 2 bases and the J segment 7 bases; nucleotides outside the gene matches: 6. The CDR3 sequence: CASSYGTGWPQPQHF. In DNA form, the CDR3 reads TGTGCCAGCAGTTACGGGACAGGGTGGCCCCAGCCCCAGCATTTT.

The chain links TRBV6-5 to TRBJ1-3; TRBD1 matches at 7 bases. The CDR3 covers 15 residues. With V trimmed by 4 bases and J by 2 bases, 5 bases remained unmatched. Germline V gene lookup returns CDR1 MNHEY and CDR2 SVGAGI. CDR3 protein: CASSSTGSAGNTIYF. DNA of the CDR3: TGTGCCAGCAGTTCGACAGGGAGCGCTGGAAACACCATATATTTT.